This TCR beta chain was recovered during a study of OX40 agonist ivuxolimab in advanced cancers. Findings and caveats of the study: In general, CD8+ T cells held more expanded clones than CD4+ did, on average.

Sequencing used immunoSEQ multiplex PCR; TCRdb keeps in-frame clones, though not all of them. The data hold some 35,000 clones, with approximately 90% observed a single time. The V gene's germline CDR1 is MRHNA and CDR2 SNTAGT. Trimming left V 2 bases short and J 10 bases short, with 11 bases between. This CDR3 contains 12 residues. In its sample, this clone was seen once. The antigen is not known. Samples of blood were obtained at baseline, on cycle 4 day 1, and on cycle 7 day 1. The chain has TRBV6-4 and TRBJ1-1, with D maybe TRBD1 (5 bases). The origin of this receptor is an adult with an advanced solid tumor such as melanoma, head and neck, liver or kidney cancer. This sample comprised CD4+ or CD8+ T cells sorted from blood, obtained in a trial of the OX40 agonist ivuxolimab. CDR3 residues: CASSDGGWRAFF. The CDR3 DNA is TGTGCCAGCAGTGACGGGGGTTGGAGAGCTTTCTTT.